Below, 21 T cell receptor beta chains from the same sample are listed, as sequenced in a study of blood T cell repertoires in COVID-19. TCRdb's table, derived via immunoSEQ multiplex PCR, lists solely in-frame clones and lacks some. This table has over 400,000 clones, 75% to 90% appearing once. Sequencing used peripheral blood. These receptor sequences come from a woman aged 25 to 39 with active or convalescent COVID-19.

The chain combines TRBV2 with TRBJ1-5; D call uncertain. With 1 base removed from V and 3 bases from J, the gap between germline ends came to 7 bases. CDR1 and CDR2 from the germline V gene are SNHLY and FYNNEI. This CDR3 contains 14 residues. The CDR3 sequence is CASSEDSNNQPQHF. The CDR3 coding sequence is TGTGCCAGCAGTGAAGACAGTAACAATCAGCCCCAGCATTTT.

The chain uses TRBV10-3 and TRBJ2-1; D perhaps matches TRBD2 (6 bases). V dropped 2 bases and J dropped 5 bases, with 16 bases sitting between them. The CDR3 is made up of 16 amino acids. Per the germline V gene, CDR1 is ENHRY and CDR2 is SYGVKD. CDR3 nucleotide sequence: TGTGCCATCAGTGAGACGACGGGAGTGAGTGACAATGAGCAGTTCTTC. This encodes CAISETTGVSDNEQFF.

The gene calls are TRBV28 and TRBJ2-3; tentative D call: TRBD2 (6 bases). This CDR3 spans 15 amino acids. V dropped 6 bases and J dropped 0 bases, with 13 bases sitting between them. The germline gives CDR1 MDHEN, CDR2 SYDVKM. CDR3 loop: CASSSLGTSTDTQYF. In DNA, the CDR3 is TGTGCCAGCAGCTCGCTCGGGACTAGCACAGATACGCAGTATTTT.

The CDR3 nucleotides are TGCGCCAGCAGCCCGCCGTGGGGAGTGGGCACAGATACGCAGTATTTT. It encodes CASSPPWGVGTDTQYF. This sequence joins TRBV4-1 and TRBJ2-3; the D gene is possibly TRBD2 (5 bases). This CDR3 is 16 amino acids long. The V end lost 4 bases, the J end lost 1 base, and 15 bases lay between the germline ends. The germline V gene has CDR1 MGHRA and CDR2 YSYEKL.

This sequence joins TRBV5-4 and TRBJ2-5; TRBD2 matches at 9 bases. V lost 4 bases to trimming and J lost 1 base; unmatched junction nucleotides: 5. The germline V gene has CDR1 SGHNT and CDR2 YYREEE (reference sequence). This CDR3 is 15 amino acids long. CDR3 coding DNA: TGTGCCAGCAGCGGGGGACTAGCAGTCCAAGAGACCCAGTACTTC. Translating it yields CASSGGLAVQETQYF. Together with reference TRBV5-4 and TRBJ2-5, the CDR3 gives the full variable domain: ETGVTQSPTHLIKTRGQQVTLRCSSQSGHNTVSWYQQALGQGPQFIFQYYREEENGRGNFPPRFSGLQFPNYSSELNVNALELDDSALYLCASSGGLAVQETQYFGPGTRLLVL.

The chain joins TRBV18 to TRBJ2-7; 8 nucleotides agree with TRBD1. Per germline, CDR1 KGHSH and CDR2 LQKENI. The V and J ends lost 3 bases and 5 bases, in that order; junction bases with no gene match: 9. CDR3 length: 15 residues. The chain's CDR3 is CASSPFRDRKDEQYF. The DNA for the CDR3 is TGTGCCAGCTCACCCTTCCGGGACAGGAAGGACGAGCAGTACTTC.

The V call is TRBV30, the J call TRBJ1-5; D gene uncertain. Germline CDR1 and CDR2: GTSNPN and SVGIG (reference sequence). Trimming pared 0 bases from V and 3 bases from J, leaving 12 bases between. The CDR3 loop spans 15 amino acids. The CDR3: CAWSVRGGLNQPQHF. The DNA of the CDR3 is TGTGCCTGGAGTGTAAGAGGAGGTCTCAATCAGCCCCAGCATTTT.

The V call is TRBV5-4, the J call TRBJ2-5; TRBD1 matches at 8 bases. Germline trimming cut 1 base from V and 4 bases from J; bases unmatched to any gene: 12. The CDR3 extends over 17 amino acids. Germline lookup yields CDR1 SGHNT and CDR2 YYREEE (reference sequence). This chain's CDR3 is CASSLSGQGWGRETQYF. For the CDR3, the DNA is TGTGCCAGCAGCTTGTCCGGACAGGGATGGGGGCGAGAGACCCAGTACTTC.

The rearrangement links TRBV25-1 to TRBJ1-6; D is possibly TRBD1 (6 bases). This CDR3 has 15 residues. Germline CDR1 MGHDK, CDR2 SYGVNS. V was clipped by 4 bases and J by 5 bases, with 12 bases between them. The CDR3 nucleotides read TGTGCCAGCAGTGGTTGGACAGCCGATAATTCACCCCTCCACTTT. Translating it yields CASSGWTADNSPLHF.

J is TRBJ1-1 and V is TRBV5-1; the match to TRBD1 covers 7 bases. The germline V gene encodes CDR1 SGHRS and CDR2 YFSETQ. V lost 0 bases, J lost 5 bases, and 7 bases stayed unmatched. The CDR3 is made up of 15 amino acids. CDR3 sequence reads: CASSLAQGGRTEAFF. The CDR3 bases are TGCGCCAGCAGCTTGGCGCAGGGGGGCCGGACTGAAGCTTTCTTT.

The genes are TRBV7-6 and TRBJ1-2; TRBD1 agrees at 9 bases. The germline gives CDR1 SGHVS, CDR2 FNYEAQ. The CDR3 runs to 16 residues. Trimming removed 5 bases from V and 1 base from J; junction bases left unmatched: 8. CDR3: CASSPRGTGINYGYTF. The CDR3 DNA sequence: TGTGCCAGCAGCCCACGAGGGACAGGGATTAACTATGGCTACACCTTC. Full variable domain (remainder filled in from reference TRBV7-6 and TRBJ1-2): GAGVSQSPRYKVTKRGQDVALRCDPISGHVSLYWYRQALGQGPEFLTYFNYEAQQDKSGLPNDRFSAERPEGSISTLTIQRTEQRDSAMYRCASSPRGTGINYGYTFGSGTRLTVV.

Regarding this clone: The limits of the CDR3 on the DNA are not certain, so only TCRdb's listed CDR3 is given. The CDR3 loop is CASSSSGTGFQPQHF. This chain joins TRBV6-5 and TRBJ1-5; the DNA was not compared with TRBD1, the D call given in the table. Germline V gene lookup returns CDR1 MNHEY and CDR2 SVGAGI. The length of the CDR3 is 15 amino acids, counting both ends.

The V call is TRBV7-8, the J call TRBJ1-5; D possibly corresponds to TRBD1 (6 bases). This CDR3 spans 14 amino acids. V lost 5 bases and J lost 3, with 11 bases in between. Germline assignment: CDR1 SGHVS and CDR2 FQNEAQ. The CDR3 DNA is TGTGCCAGCAGCCGTGAGGGGGACAATCAGCCCCAGCATTTT. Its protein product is CASSREGDNQPQHF.

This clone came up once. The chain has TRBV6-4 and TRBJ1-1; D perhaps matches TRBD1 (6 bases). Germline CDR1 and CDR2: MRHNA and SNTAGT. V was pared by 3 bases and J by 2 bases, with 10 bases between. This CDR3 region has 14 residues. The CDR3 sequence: CASSDKDSNTEAFF. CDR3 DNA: TGTGCCAGCAGTGATAAGGACAGCAACACTGAAGCTTTCTTT.

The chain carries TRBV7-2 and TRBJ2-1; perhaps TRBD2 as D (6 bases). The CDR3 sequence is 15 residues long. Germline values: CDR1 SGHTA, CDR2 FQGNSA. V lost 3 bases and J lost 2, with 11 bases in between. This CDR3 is CASSFSAGPYNEQFF. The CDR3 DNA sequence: TGTGCCAGCAGCTTCTCGGCGGGACCCTACAATGAGCAGTTCTTC. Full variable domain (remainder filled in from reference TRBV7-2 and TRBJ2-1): GAGVSQSPSNKVTEKGKDVELRCDPISGHTALYWYRQSLGQGLEFLIYFQGNSAPDKSGLPSDRFSAERTGGSVSTLTIQRTQQEDSAVYLCASSFSAGPYNEQFFGPGTRLTVL.

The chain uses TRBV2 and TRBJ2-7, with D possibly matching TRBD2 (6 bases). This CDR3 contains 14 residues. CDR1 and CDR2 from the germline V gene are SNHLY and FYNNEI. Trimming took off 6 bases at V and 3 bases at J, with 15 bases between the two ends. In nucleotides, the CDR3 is TGTGCCAGCAGGGACGGGGGAGCGTACTACGAGCAGTACTTC. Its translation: CASRDGGAYYEQYF.

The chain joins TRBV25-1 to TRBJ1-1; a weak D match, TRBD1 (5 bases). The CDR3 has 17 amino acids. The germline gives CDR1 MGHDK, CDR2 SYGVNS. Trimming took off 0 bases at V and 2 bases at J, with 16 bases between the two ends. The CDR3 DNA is TGTGCCAGCAGTGAATACGGGGGGACTCTAAAAAACACTGAAGCTTTCTTT. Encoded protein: CASSEYGGTLKNTEAFF. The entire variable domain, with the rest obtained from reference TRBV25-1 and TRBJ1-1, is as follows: EADIYQTPRYLVIGTGKKITLECSQTMGHDKMYWYQQDPGMELHLIHYSYGVNSTEKGDLSSESTVSRIRTEHFPLTLESARPSHTSQYLCASSEYGGTLKNTEAFFGQGTRLTVV.

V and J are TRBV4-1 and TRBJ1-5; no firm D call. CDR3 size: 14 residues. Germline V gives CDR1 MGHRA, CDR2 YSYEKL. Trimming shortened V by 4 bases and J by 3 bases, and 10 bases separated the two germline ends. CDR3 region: CASSPETDNQPQHF. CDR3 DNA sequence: TGCGCCAGCAGCCCCGAAACAGACAATCAGCCCCAGCATTTT.

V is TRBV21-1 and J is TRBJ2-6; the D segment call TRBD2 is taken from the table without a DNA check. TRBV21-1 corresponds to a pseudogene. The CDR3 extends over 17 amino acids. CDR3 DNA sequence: TGTGCCAGCAGTCACCCGGGGGTCACCTCTGGGGCCAACGTCCTGACTTTC. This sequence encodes CASSHPGVTSGANVLTF.

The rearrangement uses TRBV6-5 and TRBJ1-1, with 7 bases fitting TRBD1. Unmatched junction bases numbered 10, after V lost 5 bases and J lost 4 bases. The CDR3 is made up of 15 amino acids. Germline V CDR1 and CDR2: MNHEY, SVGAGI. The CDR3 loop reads CASSKPGGQPTEAFF. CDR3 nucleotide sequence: TGTGCCAGCAGTAAGCCCGGGGGACAGCCCACTGAAGCTTTCTTT.

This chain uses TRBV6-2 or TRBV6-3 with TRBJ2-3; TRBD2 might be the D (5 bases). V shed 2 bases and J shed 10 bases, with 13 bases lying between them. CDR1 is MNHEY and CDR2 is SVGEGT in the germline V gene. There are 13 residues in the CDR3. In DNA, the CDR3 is TGTGCCAGCAGTTACCCTAGCACCCCCCCGCAGTATTTT. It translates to CASSYPSTPPQYF.